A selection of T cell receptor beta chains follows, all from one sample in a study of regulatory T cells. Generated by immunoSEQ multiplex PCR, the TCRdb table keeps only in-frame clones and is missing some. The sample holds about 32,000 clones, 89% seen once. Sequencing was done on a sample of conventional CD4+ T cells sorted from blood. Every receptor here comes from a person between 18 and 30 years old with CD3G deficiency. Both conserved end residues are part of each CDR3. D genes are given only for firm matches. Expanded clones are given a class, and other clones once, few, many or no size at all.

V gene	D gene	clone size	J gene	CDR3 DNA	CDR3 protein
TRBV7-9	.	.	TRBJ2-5	TGTGCCAGCAGCTTATGGCAGGGCCAAGAGACCCAGTACTTC	CASSLWQGQETQYF
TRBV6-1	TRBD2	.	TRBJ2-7	TGTGCCAGCAGTGAAATAGCGGGGTACGAGCAGTACTTC	CASSEIAGYEQYF
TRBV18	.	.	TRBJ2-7	TGTGCCAGCTCCCGGGGACAAGACTACGAGCAGTACTTC	CASSRGQDYEQYF
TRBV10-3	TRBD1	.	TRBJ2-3	TGTGCCATCAGTGAGTCGGGACAGGGGATCACAGATACGCAGTATTTT	CAISESGQGITDTQYF
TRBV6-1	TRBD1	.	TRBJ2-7	TGTGCCAGCAGTTCCCGGGACAGGGGCGAGCAGTACTTC	CASSSRDRGEQYF
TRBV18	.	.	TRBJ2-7	TGTGCCAGCTCACCTGGCAAAAGCTACGAGCAGTACTTC	CASSPGKSYEQYF
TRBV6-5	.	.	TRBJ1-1	TGTGCCAGCAGTTCCCTCGGGAGTAGGAACACTGAAGCTTTCTTT	CASSSLGSRNTEAFF
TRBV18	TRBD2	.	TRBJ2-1	TGTGCCAGCTCACCACGGTTGGGGAGGGAGAAGATGGAGCAGTTCTTC	CASSPRLGREKMEQFF
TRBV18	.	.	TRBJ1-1	TGTGCCAGCTCTGAGGGGATTGGCACTGAAGCTTTCTTT	CASSEGIGTEAFF
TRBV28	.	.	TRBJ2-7	TGTGCCAGCAGTACCGGTGCCCGCGAGCAGTACTTC	CASSTGAREQYF
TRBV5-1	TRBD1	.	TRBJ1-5	TGCGCCAGCTGCCGGGACAGGGAAAACCCCGTGAGCAATCAGCCCCAGCATTTT	CASCRDRENPVSNQPQHF
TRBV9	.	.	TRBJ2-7	TGTGCCAGCAGCGTAGATCCCGATACCAAAAGCTACGAGCAGTACTTC	CASSVDPDTKSYEQYF
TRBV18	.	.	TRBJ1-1	TGTGCCAGCCGCGGGGCCTTGAACACTGAAGCTTTCTTT	CASRGALNTEAFF
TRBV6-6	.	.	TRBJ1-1	TGTGCCAGCAGACCAGGGAAGACTGAAGCTTTCTTT	CASRPGKTEAFF
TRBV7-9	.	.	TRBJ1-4	TGTGCCAGCAGCTCAGGGACCTATAATGAAAAACTGTTTTTT	CASSSGTYNEKLFF
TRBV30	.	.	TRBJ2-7	TGTGCCTGGAGTACCGGGACTGATCACTACGAGCAGTACTTC	CAWSTGTDHYEQYF
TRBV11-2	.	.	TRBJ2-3	TGTGCCAGCAGCTTAGGAGGGTTCGGGACAGATACGCAGTATTTT	CASSLGGFGTDTQYF
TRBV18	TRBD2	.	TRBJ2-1	TGTGCCAGCTCACCAGGGACTAGCGTCAATGAGCAGTTCTTC	CASSPGTSVNEQFF
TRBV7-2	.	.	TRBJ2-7	TGTGCCAGCAGCTTAGCGACAGGTACCTACGAGCAGTACTTC	CASSLATGTYEQYF
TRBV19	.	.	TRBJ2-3	TGTGCCAGTAGTCCGGGGCCGAATACAGATACGCAGTATTTT	CASSPGPNTDTQYF
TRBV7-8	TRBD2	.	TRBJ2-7	TGTGCCAGCAGCCCCAGAAGCCTAGCGGGGGGCGAGCAGTACTTC	CASSPRSLAGGEQYF
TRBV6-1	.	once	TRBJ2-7	TGTGCCAGCAGTAATGAAAGGGGACCCTACGAGCAGTACTTC	CASSNERGPYEQYF
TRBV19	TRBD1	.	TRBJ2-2	TGTGCCAGTTCCTCTCTGACAGGGGGCTACACCGGGGAGCTGTTTTTT	CASSSLTGGYTGELFF
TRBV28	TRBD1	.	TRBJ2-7	TGTGCCAGCAGTTCCGCCGGGACAGGGGCCTACGAGCAGTACTTC	CASSSAGTGAYEQYF
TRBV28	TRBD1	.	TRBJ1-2	TGTGCCAGCAGCCTGTCCTTAACCAGGGGGGGCTACACCTTC	CASSLSLTRGGYTF